These 27 T cell receptor beta chains were all obtained from the same sample, sequenced in a study of cytomegalovirus exposure and HLA in healthy donors. 13 Jbeta primers and 60 Vbeta primers were used for the PCR. Only in-frame clones appear in the TCRdb table, and some are missing; sequencing was by immunoSEQ multiplex PCR. The sample holds 100,000 to 150,000 clones, about 72% seen once. The specimen sequenced was PBMCs. The receptors here all came from a female donor in good health and CMV-seronegative.

The chain links TRBV2 to TRBJ2-1; a weak D match, TRBD2 (7 bases). The V gene lost 10 bases and the J gene lost 7 bases, with 20 bases spanning the gap. Germline V gives CDR1 SNHLY, CDR2 FYNNEI. The CDR3 is 14 amino acids. The CDR3 here is CATAGAASGNEQFF. The CDR3 nucleotides read TGTGCCACCGCGGGGGCCGCCTCGGGGAATGAGCAGTTCTTC. The entire variable domain, with the rest obtained from reference TRBV2 and TRBJ2-1, is as follows: EPEVTQTPSHQVTQMGQEVILRCVPISNHLYFYWYRQILGQKVEFLVSFYNNEISEKSEIFDDQFSVERPDGSNFTLKIRSTKLEDSAMYFCATAGAASGNEQFFGPGTRLTVL.

In its sample, this clone was seen a few times. The chain uses TRBV29-1 and TRBJ1-1; 7 bases are shared with TRBD1. The germline CDR1 and CDR2 sequences are SQVTM and ANQGSEA. The CDR3 covers 15 residues. J gave up 0 bases and V 4 bases, and 8 bases lay outside the gene matches. The CDR3 sequence is CSVAPLQGLNTEAFF. CDR3 coding DNA: TGCAGCGTTGCCCCACTACAGGGGTTGAACACTGAAGCTTTCTTT.

The chain employs TRBV5-1 and TRBJ2-3; D is undetermined. Trimming took 4 bases from V and 0 from J, leaving 12 bases between them. Germline CDR1 SGHRS, CDR2 YFSETQ. The CDR3 is 15 amino acids. CDR3: CASSPALLSTDTQYF. The CDR3 nucleotides read TGCGCCAGCAGCCCTGCATTACTTAGCACAGATACGCAGTATTTT. The whole variable domain, filled in from reference TRBV5-1 and TRBJ2-3, reads KAGVTQTPRYLIKTRGQQVTLSCSPISGHRSVSWYQQTPGQGLQFLFEYFSETQRNKGNFPGRFSGRQFSNSRSEMNVSTLELGDSALYLCASSPALLSTDTQYFGPGTRLTVL.

This chain links TRBV13 with TRBJ1-2; 7 bases fit TRBD1. J gave up 8 bases and V 8 bases, and 11 bases lay outside the gene matches. This CDR3 comprises 13 residues. The germline CDR1 and CDR2 sequences are PRHDT and FYEKMQ (reference sequence). As DNA, the CDR3 is TGTGCCAGCGTCCTAGGGGGCGCGAGCGGCTACACCTTC. Translating gives CASVLGGASGYTF.

This clone was seen a handful of times. The chain has TRBV2 and TRBJ2-1; 8 bases fit TRBD2. Trimming cost V 4 bases and J 2 bases; bases outside gene matches: 1. The CDR3 spans 14 residues. Germline V gene lookup returns CDR1 SNHLY and CDR2 FYNNEI. Here the CDR3 DNA reads TGTGCCAGCAGTGCGGGAGGGCCCTACAATGAGCAGTTCTTC. As protein: CASSAGGPYNEQFF.

The chain recombines TRBV27 with TRBJ2-3; 8 bases line up with TRBD1. V trimming: 5 bases; J trimming: 3 bases; junction bases outside the gene matches: 10. CDR1 and CDR2 (germline): MNHEY, SMNVEV (reference sequence). This CDR3 spans 16 amino acids. This CDR3 reads CASSPPVGQGTDTQYF. The CDR3 DNA reads as TGTGCCAGCAGTCCTCCGGTCGGACAGGGAACAGATACGCAGTATTTT.

The chain uses TRBV5-8 and TRBJ1-2; the match to TRBD1 covers 7 bases. CDR3 length: 13 amino acids. V gave up 2 bases and J gave up 6 bases; unmatched junction bases: 4. In germline, CDR1 is SGHTS, CDR2 YDEGEE. The CDR3 DNA sequence: TGTGCCAGCAGCTTTCGACAGGGCCATGGCTACACCTTC. Its translation: CASSFRQGHGYTF.

The chain has TRBV19 and TRBJ2-3; D call uncertain. The CDR3 contains 12 residues. CDR1 LNHDA and CDR2 SQIVND come from the germline V gene (reference sequence). The V and J ends lost 4 bases and 2 bases respectively, with 4 bases between them. The CDR3 DNA follows: TGTGCCAGTAGTACCAACACAGATACGCAGTATTTT. This encodes CASSTNTDTQYF.

CDR3 bases: TGTGCCAGCAGTGACTACTATGGCTACACCTTC. It translates to CASSDYYGYTF. The chain carries TRBV6-1 and TRBJ1-2; D gene uncertain. Germline V gene data show CDR1 as MNHNS and CDR2 as SASEGT. V was shortened by 3 bases and J by 3 bases, with 2 bases between the two germline ends. The CDR3 is 11 amino acids.

V gene TRBV4-1 combines with J gene TRBJ2-3, with 8 bases aligning to TRBD2. CDR1 is MGHRA, CDR2 YSYEKL, per germline. The CDR3 spans 17 residues. The V gene end was trimmed by 4 bases and the J gene end by 3 bases; junction bases not matched to a gene: 12. CDR3 residues: CASSPAGGGRQTDTQYF. The CDR3 DNA reads as TGCGCCAGCAGCCCCGCGGGGGGAGGGCGTCAGACAGATACGCAGTATTTT.

The chain links TRBV5-4 to TRBJ1-2, with a possible D match to TRBD1 (5 bases). This CDR3 comprises 14 residues. The ends were cut back, 0 bases at V and 6 bases at J, with 12 bases in the middle. Germline V gene data show CDR1 as SGHNT and CDR2 as YYREEE (reference sequence). The CDR3 sequence is CASSLDRSGHGYTF. DNA of the CDR3: TGTGCCAGCAGCTTGGACAGGTCCGGGCATGGCTACACCTTC. Filled out from reference TRBV5-4 and TRBJ1-2, the complete variable domain reads ETGVTQSPTHLIKTRGQQVTLRCSSQSGHNTVSWYQQALGQGPQFIFQYYREEENGRGNFPPRFSGLQFPNYSSELNVNALELDDSALYLCASSLDRSGHGYTFGSGTRLTVV.

The chain joins TRBV5-8 to TRBJ1-2; 7 bases align to TRBD1. Per the germline V gene, CDR1 is SGHTS and CDR2 is YDEGEE. V was clipped by 0 bases and J by 4 bases; unmatched bases: 3. This CDR3 is 14 amino acids long. CDR3 amino acids: CASSLGDRVYGYTF. CDR3 in DNA: TGTGCCAGCAGCTTGGGAGACAGGGTCTATGGCTACACCTTC. Based on the CDR3 plus reference TRBV5-8 and TRBJ1-2, the full variable domain is EAGVTQSPTHLIKTRGQQATLRCSPISGHTSVYWYQQALGLGLQFLLWYDEGEERNRGNFPPRFSGRQFPNYSSELNVNALELEDSALYLCASSLGDRVYGYTFGSGTRLTVV.

The CDR3 DNA is TGTGCCTGGAGCGGCAGGGGCTCCTACGAGCAGTACTTC. Protein: CAWSGRGSYEQYF. V usage is TRBV30 and J usage is TRBJ2-7; D is possibly TRBD1 (6 bases). This CDR3 contains 13 residues. Germline assignment: CDR1 GTSNPN and CDR2 SVGIG (reference sequence). Trimming took off 3 bases at V and 0 bases at J, with 9 bases between the two ends.

V gene TRBV30 combines with J gene TRBJ2-3; D ambiguous. The germline V gene has CDR1 GTSNPN and CDR2 SVGIG (reference sequence). The V end was cut by 0 bases, the J end by 0 bases, with 10 bases between. The CDR3 runs to 15 residues. The CDR3 here is CAWSVRGSSTDTQYF. The CDR3 region has the DNA TGTGCCTGGAGTGTACGTGGCTCTAGCACAGATACGCAGTATTTT.

This rearrangement joins TRBV28 to TRBJ2-7; the D gene is possibly TRBD1 (5 bases). V was shortened by 2 bases and J by 1 base, with 12 bases between the two germline ends. The CDR3 runs to 15 residues. Germline V gene sequence: CDR1 MDHEN, CDR2 SYDVKM. CDR3 loop: CASSLRSKGSYEQYF. The CDR3, as DNA: TGTGCCAGCAGTTTAAGGAGTAAGGGGTCCTACGAGCAGTACTTC.

This clone was counted a single time. J is TRBJ1-1 and V is TRBV23-1; D gene uncertain. TRBV23-1 is filed as an ORF, its function uncertain. Trimming stripped 0 bases from V and 5 bases from J, with 7 bases between. The CDR3 has 13 amino acids. This chain's CDR3 is CASSQSQRTEAFF. CDR3 nucleotide sequence: TGCGCCAGCAGTCAATCGCAGAGGACTGAAGCTTTCTTT.

CDR3 loop: CASSYGRTYEQYF. The CDR3 coding sequence is TGTGCCAGCAGCTACGGGAGGACCTACGAGCAGTACTTC. V usage is TRBV11-1 and J usage is TRBJ2-7, with TRBD2 matching over 7 bases. The CDR3 runs to 13 residues. From germline, CDR1 is SGHAT and CDR2 FQDESV (reference sequence). Germline trimming cut 4 bases from V and 2 bases from J; bases unmatched to any gene: 2.

This rearrangement joins TRBV5-1 to TRBJ2-1; 10 bases line up with TRBD2. CDR1 and CDR2 (germline): SGHRS, YFSETQ. V lost 5 bases and J lost 1; bases outside the gene matches: 3. The CDR3 contains 15 residues. The CDR3 nucleotides are TGCGCCAGCAGGGTAGCGGGAGGATCCTACAATGAGCAGTTCTTC. Translating it yields CASRVAGGSYNEQFF.

This clone was counted a few times. The rearrangement uses TRBV27 and TRBJ1-4, with D possibly being TRBD1 (5 bases). Germline V gene data show CDR1 as MNHEY and CDR2 as SMNVEV (reference sequence). The CDR3 runs to 14 residues. Trimming took off 8 bases at V and 8 bases at J, with 18 bases between the two ends. The CDR3 DNA is TGTGCCAGCGCTTGGGGAGGGGTGGGAGAAAAACTGTTTTTT. This translates into CASAWGGVGEKLFF.

The chain uses TRBV5-1 and TRBJ2-5; TRBD2 aligns across 9 bases. The germline gives CDR1 SGHRS, CDR2 YFSETQ. V shed 0 bases, J shed 1 base, and the junction held 4 bases outside the gene matches. The length of the CDR3 is 16 residues. CDR3 sequence reads: CASSLGLAGLQETQYF. Written as DNA, the CDR3 is TGCGCCAGCAGCTTGGGCCTAGCGGGACTCCAAGAGACCCAGTACTTC.

This clone was picked up one time. The rearrangement uses TRBV2 and TRBJ2-4; 7 nucleotides align to TRBD2. With V trimmed by 7 bases and J by 6 bases, 6 bases remained unmatched. Per the germline V gene, CDR1 is SNHLY and CDR2 is FYNNEI. This CDR3 has 13 amino acids. CDR3 loop: CASKGGAPNIQYF. The DNA for the CDR3 is TGTGCCAGCAAGGGAGGGGCGCCAAACATTCAGTACTTC.

The chain links TRBV7-2 to TRBJ2-7, with 15 bases that match TRBD2. V lost 5 bases to trimming and J lost 0 bases; unmatched junction nucleotides: 11. The V gene's germline CDR1 is SGHTA and CDR2 FQGNSA. The length of the CDR3 is 19 residues. CDR3 in DNA: TGTGCCAGCAGCCCCGGGACTAGCGGGAGGATGGGTCCCTCCTACGAGCAGTACTTC. Protein: CASSPGTSGRMGPSYEQYF.

DNA for the CDR3: TGCAGCGTTGACCCGCGGGACTCCTACAATGAGCAGTTCTTC. Protein product: CSVDPRDSYNEQFF. The chain links TRBV29-1 to TRBJ2-1; tentative D call: TRBD2 (6 bases). Germline CDR1 reads SQVTM; CDR2 reads ANQGSEA. The CDR3 is made up of 14 amino acids. Trimming left V 3 bases short and J 0 bases short, with 9 bases between.

This clone showed up just a few times. V gene TRBV4-3 combines with J gene TRBJ2-2, with 10 bases that match TRBD1. V shed 4 bases, J shed 5 bases, and the junction held 4 bases outside the gene matches. The V gene's germline CDR1 is LGHNA and CDR2 YSLEER. The CDR3 consists of 15 residues. CDR3 in DNA: TGCGCCAGCAGCCGCGGACAGGGGGTAACCGGGGAGCTGTTTTTT. Its translation is CASSRGQGVTGELFF.

V and J are TRBV4-3 and TRBJ2-1; TRBD2 matches 8 bases. Losses at the gene ends were 0 bases for V and 5 bases for J; bases not matched to a gene: 6. Germline V lookup: CDR1 LGHNA, CDR2 YSLEER. The CDR3 is 16 amino acids. The CDR3 DNA is TGCGCCAGCAGCCAAGATGAAACGGGAGGGCACAATGAGCAGTTCTTC. Translated, it gives CASSQDETGGHNEQFF.

The table lists this clone with a count of one. The chain recombines TRBV10-3 with TRBJ2-5; 7 bases align to TRBD2. The CDR3 length is 17 residues. The J segment lost 5 bases and the V segment lost 0 bases, leaving 12 bases of the junction unmatched. Germline V lookup: CDR1 ENHRY, CDR2 SYGVKD. The CDR3: CAISESVGIAGDETQYF. The DNA for the CDR3 is TGTGCCATCAGTGAGTCGGTAGGAATTGCGGGAGATGAGACCCAGTACTTC.

In nucleotides, the CDR3 is TGCGCCAGCAGCTTGGGACAGGGGCCAAGCACAGATACGCAGTATTTT. This codes for CASSLGQGPSTDTQYF. V usage is TRBV5-1 and J usage is TRBJ2-3; the match to TRBD1 covers 8 bases. Trimming took 0 bases from V and 0 from J; bases not matched to a gene: 3. The CDR3 totals 16 residues. Germline assignment: CDR1 SGHRS and CDR2 YFSETQ.